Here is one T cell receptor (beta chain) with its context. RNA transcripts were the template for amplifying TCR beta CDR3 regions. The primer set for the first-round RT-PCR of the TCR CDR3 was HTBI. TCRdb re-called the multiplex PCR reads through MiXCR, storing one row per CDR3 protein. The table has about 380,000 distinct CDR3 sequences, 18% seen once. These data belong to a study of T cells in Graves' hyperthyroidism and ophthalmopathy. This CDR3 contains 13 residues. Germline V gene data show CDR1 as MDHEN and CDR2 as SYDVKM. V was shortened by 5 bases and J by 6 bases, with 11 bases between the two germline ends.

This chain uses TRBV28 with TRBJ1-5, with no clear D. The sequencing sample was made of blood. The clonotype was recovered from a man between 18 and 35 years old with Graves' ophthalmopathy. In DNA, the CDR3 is TGTGCCAGCAGTCCCGGGGATGGTCAGCCCCAGCATTTT. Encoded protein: CASSPGDGQPQHF.